The 15 T cell receptor beta chains given below trace back to one sample, sequenced in a study of cytomegalovirus exposure and HLA in healthy donors. Assay: immunoSEQ multiplex PCR; the TCRdb copy retains only in-frame clones and omits some. The sample consists of about 74,000 clones, about 94% of them appearing once. The sample consisted of PBMCs. The receptors shown here come from a man aged 18 to 35 in good health and CMV-seropositive.

The genes are TRBV19 and TRBJ1-5, with D maybe TRBD1 (6 bases). This CDR3 spans 13 amino acids. CDR1 LNHDA and CDR2 SQIVND come from the germline V gene (reference sequence). Trimming pared 6 bases from V and 7 bases from J, leaving 13 bases between. CDR3 sequence reads: CASSNTGFQPQHF. CDR3 DNA: TGTGCCAGTAGCAACACAGGGTTCCAGCCCCAGCATTTT.

V usage is TRBV19 and J usage is TRBJ2-1; 8 bases agree with TRBD2. The V segment lost 8 bases and the J segment 7 bases; nucleotides outside the gene matches: 10. Germline CDR1 and CDR2: LNHDA and SQIVND (reference sequence). This CDR3 has 14 residues. CDR3 protein: CASAPTSATNEQFF. In nucleotides, the CDR3 is TGTGCCAGTGCTCCGACTAGCGCAACAAATGAGCAGTTCTTC. Drawing the rest from reference TRBV19 and TRBJ2-1, the complete variable domain is DGGITQSPKYLFRKEGQNVTLSCEQNLNHDAMYWYRQDPGQGLRLIYYSQIVNDFQKGDIAEGYSVSREKKESFPLTVTSAQKNPTAFYLCASAPTSATNEQFFGPGTRLTVL.

This rearrangement joins TRBV18 to TRBJ2-1; 13 nucleotides match TRBD2. The CDR3 contains 18 residues. Trimming removed 1 base from V and 2 bases from J; junction bases left unmatched: 5. Germline CDR1 KGHSH, CDR2 LQKENI. CDR3 nucleotides: TGTGCCAGCTCACCACGGACTAGCGGGAGTCTTCCCTACAATGAGCAGTTCTTC. Translation gives CASSPRTSGSLPYNEQFF. The variable domain in full, completed from reference TRBV18 and TRBJ2-1, reads NAGVMQNPRHLVRRRGQEARLRCSPMKGHSHVYWYRQLPEEGLKFMVYLQKENIIDESGMPKERFSAEFPKEGPSILRIQQVVRGDSAAYFCASSPRTSGSLPYNEQFFGPGTRLTVL.

This chain links TRBV11-1 with TRBJ1-2; no clear D. Trimming left V 4 bases short and J 7 bases short, with 10 bases between. The CDR3 consists of 12 residues. Germline V gene lookup returns CDR1 SGHAT and CDR2 FQDESV (reference sequence). The CDR3, as DNA: TGTGCCAGCAGCTCTGACATAAGTGGCTACACCTTC. It specifies CASSSDISGYTF.

The chain uses TRBV4-1 and TRBJ2-1, with 8 nucleotides matching TRBD1. J gave up 8 bases and V 6 bases, and 6 bases lay outside the gene matches. From germline, CDR1 is MGHRA and CDR2 YSYEKL. The CDR3 consists of 13 residues. CDR3 DNA sequence: TGCGCCAGCAGAGTAACAGGGGGTGATGAGCAGTTCTTC. It specifies CASRVTGGDEQFF.

This chain uses TRBV28 with TRBJ1-1, with D perhaps TRBD1 (5 bases). CDR1 MDHEN and CDR2 SYDVKM come from the germline V gene. The CDR3 totals 16 residues. V shed 2 bases and J shed 3 bases, with 16 bases lying between them. DNA for the CDR3: TGTGCCAGCAGTTTACCCCGCCAGGGCTACCACACTGAAGCTTTCTTT. It encodes CASSLPRQGYHTEAFF.

This clone occurred a few times. This chain links TRBV5-1 with TRBJ2-1, with TRBD1 matching over 8 bases. Germline loops: CDR1 SGHRS, CDR2 YFSETQ. The CDR3 covers 13 residues. Trimming cost V 6 bases and J 9 bases; bases outside gene matches: 8. CDR3 protein: CASNGQGGSEQFF. The CDR3 DNA is TGCGCCAGCAACGGACAGGGAGGCTCTGAGCAGTTCTTC.

The chain employs TRBV30 and TRBJ1-2, with a possible D match to TRBD1 (5 bases). Germline assignment: CDR1 GTSNPN and CDR2 SVGIG (reference sequence). V lost 2 bases to trimming and J lost 8 bases, with 15 bases between them. This CDR3 has 13 amino acids. CDR3 loop: CAWSLKGMGGYTF. In nucleotides, the CDR3 is TGTGCCTGGAGTCTTAAGGGGATGGGGGGCTACACCTTC.

The V gene is TRBV9, the J gene TRBJ2-3; 8 nucleotides align to TRBD2. V was clipped by 4 bases and J by 4 bases; unmatched bases: 14. The CDR3 is 17 residues long. Germline V gene lookup returns CDR1 SGDLS and CDR2 YYNGEE. This CDR3 reads CASSTTRDGRVSDTQYF. Written as DNA, the CDR3 is TGTGCCAGCAGCACCACAAGAGACGGGAGGGTTTCAGATACGCAGTATTTT.

This chain joins TRBV5-1 and TRBJ2-7; possibly TRBD1 for D (6 bases). V was cut by 1 base and J by 3 bases, with 14 bases left in between. The CDR3 consists of 15 residues. Germline V gives CDR1 SGHRS, CDR2 YFSETQ. CDR3 sequence reads: CASSLLQGGLYEQYF. CDR3 DNA sequence: TGCGCCAGCAGCTTGTTACAGGGCGGCCTCTACGAGCAGTACTTC.

This clone was recorded a few times. The chain is built from TRBV10-3 and TRBJ2-7, with TRBD1 matching 9 bases. The CDR3 consists of 14 residues. Germline lookup yields CDR1 ENHRY and CDR2 SYGVKD. Germline trimming cut 4 bases from V and 3 bases from J; bases unmatched to any gene: 4. In nucleotides, the CDR3 is TGTGCCATCAGTGGGGACAGGGCGAACTACGAGCAGTACTTC. Translating it yields CAISGDRANYEQYF.

The chain joins TRBV28 to TRBJ2-7, with 8 bases lining up with TRBD1. Per the germline V gene, CDR1 is MDHEN and CDR2 is SYDVKM. This CDR3 is 13 amino acids long. V shed 7 bases, J shed 2 bases, and the junction held 4 bases outside the gene matches. For the CDR3, the DNA is TGTGCCAGCACCGTGGACAGGGCCTACGAGCAGTACTTC. As protein: CASTVDRAYEQYF.

A word on this clone: The identical CDR3 is also encoded by other nucleotide sequences in the sample. The chain couples TRBV18 to TRBJ1-5; 7 bases agree with TRBD1. CDR1 and CDR2 from the germline V gene are KGHSH and LQKENI. The trim removed 6 bases at V and 7 bases at J, leaving 9 bases unmatched. CDR3 length equals 14 residues. The CDR3 DNA is TGTGCCAGCTCGCAACTAGGGGGCGGACAGCCCCAGCATTTT. It translates to CASSQLGGGQPQHF.

The V and J genes are TRBV28 and TRBJ1-2; a weak D match, TRBD1 (5 bases). Looked up from germline, CDR1 is MDHEN and CDR2 is SYDVKM. V was clipped by 6 bases and J by 8 bases, with 19 bases between them. This CDR3 comprises 14 residues. In DNA, the CDR3 is TGTGCCAGCAGCCCGGTCAGGGCTTCTAGGGGCTACACCTTC. Encoded protein: CASSPVRASRGYTF.

The chain uses TRBV28 and TRBJ2-3; perhaps TRBD1 as D (6 bases). V lost 3 bases and J lost 2, with 18 bases in between. The CDR3 spans 17 residues. Germline V gene lookup returns CDR1 MDHEN and CDR2 SYDVKM. The CDR3 here is CASSFEAGWTVTDTQYF. CDR3 sequence (DNA): TGTGCCAGCAGTTTTGAAGCCGGATGGACAGTCACAGATACGCAGTATTTT.